This T cell receptor beta chain was profiled in a study of cytomegalovirus exposure and HLA in healthy donors. Study at large: In terms of ancestry, the Caucasian-associated cluster contained about four fifths of the approximately 400 genotyped donors.

This CDR3 comprises 16 residues. Germline V CDR1 and CDR2: SGDLS, YYNGEE. V was cut by 0 bases and J by 2 bases, with 13 bases left in between. The PCR ran on 60 Vbeta and 13 Jbeta primers. Profiled with immunoSEQ multiplex PCR; TCRdb holds only in-frame clones, not every one. The sample holds about 210,000 clones, about four fifths seen once. Sequencing input: PBMCs. The TCR comes from a man in his forties or fifties in good health and CMV-seropositive. The chain has TRBV9 and TRBJ2-3, with D tentatively TRBD2 (5 bases). The CDR3 is CASSVGGGSFTDTQYF. In DNA form, the CDR3 reads TGTGCCAGCAGCGTAGGAGGAGGCTCCTTCACAGATACGCAGTATTTT.